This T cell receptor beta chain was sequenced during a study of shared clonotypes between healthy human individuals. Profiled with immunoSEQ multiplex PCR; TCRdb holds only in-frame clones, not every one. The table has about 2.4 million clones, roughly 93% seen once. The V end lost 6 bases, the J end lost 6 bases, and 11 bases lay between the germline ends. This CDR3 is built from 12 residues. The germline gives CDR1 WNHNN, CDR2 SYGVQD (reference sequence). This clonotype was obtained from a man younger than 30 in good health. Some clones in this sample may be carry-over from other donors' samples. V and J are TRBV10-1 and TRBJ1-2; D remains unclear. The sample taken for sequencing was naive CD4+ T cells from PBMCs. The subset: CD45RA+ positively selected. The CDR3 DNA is TGCGCCAGCAGGATCCTTCGTGATGGCTACACCTTC. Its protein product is CASRILRDGYTF.